One sample yielded the 27 T cell receptor beta chains listed below, sequenced in a study of T cells in Graves' hyperthyroidism and ophthalmopathy. Using RNA transcripts as the source, TCR beta CDR3 regions were amplified. The TCR CDR3 first-round RT-PCR relied on the HTBI primer set. TCRdb re-called the multiplex PCR reads with MiXCR, one entry per CDR3 protein. The sample holds about 590,000 distinct CDR3 sequences, 15% to 19% seen once. Sample: blood. The receptors stem from a woman in her thirties with Graves' hyperthyroidism.

This clonotype showed up just a few times. V and J are TRBV4-3 and TRBJ1-5, with D possibly matching TRBD1 (5 bases). Germline V gene sequence: CDR1 LGHNA, CDR2 YSLEER. The V gene lost 4 bases and the J gene lost 5 bases, with 12 bases spanning the gap. CDR3 length: 14 amino acids. The CDR3 region is CASSPQQGDQPQHF. In DNA form, the CDR3 reads TGCGCCAGCAGCCCCCAGCAGGGAGATCAGCCCCAGCATTTT.

The table lists this clonotype with a few counts. The chain joins TRBV6-6 to TRBJ2-7, with D possibly being TRBD2 (5 bases). Trimming took 1 base from V and 1 from J, leaving 11 bases between them. The CDR3 runs 15 residues. Germline V gives CDR1 MNHNY, CDR2 SVGAGI (reference sequence). The CDR3 sequence is CASSYYYGISYEQYF. The CDR3 DNA sequence: TGTGCCAGCAGTTACTATTACGGGATTTCCTACGAGCAGTACTTC.

Of note for this clonotype: A much larger clone lies one base from this, so it may be a read error. This chain joins TRBV10-3 and TRBJ2-7, with TRBD2 identical over 9 bases. The end of the DNA fits TRBJ2-1 better, so the J call may be wrong. The CDR3 contains 14 residues. Germline loops: CDR1 ENHRY, CDR2 SYGVKD. CDR3 sequence reads: CATHPGTSSYEQFF. The CDR3 DNA reads as TGTGCCACTCACCCCGGGACTAGCTCCTACGAGCAGTTCTTC.

The sample holds a few counts of this clonotype. The chain has TRBV3-1 and TRBJ2-2; 12 bases are shared with TRBD2. The CDR3 consists of 19 residues. Germline V lookup: CDR1 LGHDT, CDR2 YNNKEL (reference sequence). V gave up 1 base and J gave up 0 bases; unmatched junction bases: 6. DNA of the CDR3: TGTGCCAGCAGCCAAGTTCTAGCGGGAGGGTTCGCGAACACCGGGGAGCTGTTTTTT. Protein: CASSQVLAGGFANTGELFF. Full variable domain (remainder filled in from reference TRBV3-1 and TRBJ2-2): DTAVSQTPKYLVTQMGNDKSIKCEQNLGHDTMYWYKQDSKKFLKIMFSYNNKELIINETVPNRFSPKSPDKAHLNLHINSLELGDSAVYFCASSQVLAGGFANTGELFFGEGSRLTVL.

This clonotype was detected a few times. CDR3 residues: CASSSQGAWYEQYF. CDR3 bases: TGTGCCAGCAGTTCGCAGGGGGCGTGGTACGAGCAGTACTTC. The rearrangement joins TRBV6-2 or TRBV6-3 to TRBJ2-7; 8 bases fit TRBD1. Germline CDR1 and CDR2: MNHEY and SVGEGT. CDR3 size: 14 residues. V shed 4 bases and J 4 bases; nucleotides not matched to a gene: 6.

V usage is TRBV6-4 and J usage is TRBJ2-6, with 12 bases lining up with TRBD2. Germline loops: CDR1 MRHNA, CDR2 SNTAGT. The CDR3 loop spans 19 amino acids. V shed 3 bases, J shed 1 base, and the junction held 7 bases outside the gene matches. The CDR3 sequence: CASSESRTSGVSGANVLTF. CDR3 nucleotide sequence: TGTGCCAGCAGTGAGTCAAGGACTAGCGGGGTTTCTGGGGCCAACGTCCTGACTTTC.

This clonotype was counted between two and nine times. The chain combines TRBV6-1 with TRBJ2-7; no firm D call. Trimming took off 6 bases at V and 0 bases at J, with 9 bases between the two ends. Per germline, CDR1 MNHNS and CDR2 SASEGT. This CDR3 has 13 amino acids. The CDR3 region is CASRERNSYEQYF. CDR3 bases: TGTGCCAGCAGGGAGCGAAACTCCTACGAGCAGTACTTC.

This clonotype was seen more than once but under ten times. The chain recombines TRBV28 with TRBJ1-4; D remains unclear. V lost 3 bases and J lost 7, with 6 bases in between. CDR1 and CDR2 (germline): MDHEN, SYDVKM. The CDR3 covers 12 residues. As DNA, the CDR3 is TGTGCCAGCAGTTTCTCGAGTGAAAAACTGTTTTTT. As protein: CASSFSSEKLFF.

This clonotype was picked up many times. The J gene is TRBJ1-2, the V gene TRBV6-6; no firm D call. V was cut by 0 bases and J by 5 bases, with 13 bases left in between. This CDR3 has 15 amino acids. Germline V gene data show CDR1 as MNHNY and CDR2 as SVGAGI (reference sequence). This chain's CDR3 is CASSYSLEGGYGYTF. CDR3 coding DNA: TGTGCCAGCAGTTACTCCTTGGAGGGTGGATATGGCTACACCTTC.

The V and J genes are TRBV27 and TRBJ1-1; possibly TRBD1 for D (6 bases). Germline CDR1 MNHEY, CDR2 SMNVEV (reference sequence). V dropped 10 bases and J dropped 8 bases, with 14 bases sitting between them. The CDR3 covers 11 residues. CDR3 sequence reads: CATLQGTEAFF. In DNA, the CDR3 is TGTGCCACCCTACAGGGAACCGAAGCTTTCTTT.

The chain has TRBV28 and TRBJ2-7; TRBD1 aligns across 9 bases. V lost 6 bases to trimming and J lost 2 bases; unmatched junction nucleotides: 11. Germline V lookup: CDR1 MDHEN, CDR2 SYDVKM. The CDR3 is 16 amino acids. CDR3 protein: CASSSSGTGTPYEQYF. The CDR3, as DNA: TGTGCCAGCAGCTCTTCCGGGACAGGGACACCCTACGAGCAGTACTTC.

J is TRBJ1-1 and V is TRBV4-1; 7 bases agree with TRBD1. CDR3 size: 14 residues. The V and J ends lost 3 bases and 5 bases, in that order; junction bases with no gene match: 6. The germline CDR1 and CDR2 sequences are MGHRA and YSYEKL. CDR3 nucleotides: TGCGCCAGCAGCCACCCTGGGACAGTGACTGAAGCTTTCTTT. Residues: CASSHPGTVTEAFF.

This clonotype was counted many times. The chain couples TRBV5-1 to TRBJ2-3, with D unclear. Germline V lookup: CDR1 SGHRS, CDR2 YFSETQ. Trimming stripped 4 bases from V and 0 bases from J, with 9 bases between. The CDR3 consists of 14 residues. The CDR3 DNA reads TGCGCCAGCAGCCCCCGCGGTAGCACAGATACGCAGTATTTT. Its translation: CASSPRGSTDTQYF.

This clonotype was seen repeatedly, ten times or more. The chain carries TRBV2 and TRBJ2-5; D unresolved. V dropped 4 bases and J dropped 0 bases, with 6 bases sitting between them. The CDR3 runs to 13 residues. Germline CDR1 SNHLY, CDR2 FYNNEI. The CDR3 loop is CASSVTNQETQYF. The CDR3, as DNA: TGTGCCAGCAGTGTGACAAACCAAGAGACCCAGTACTTC.

This clonotype appeared many times. The chain is built from TRBV7-9 and TRBJ2-7; tentative D call: TRBD2 (6 bases). The CDR3 extends over 17 amino acids. CDR1 and CDR2 from the germline V gene are SEHNR and FQNEAQ (reference sequence). Trimming took 4 bases from V and 0 from J, leaving 19 bases between them. The CDR3 reads CASSSTAGLIPSYEQYF. CDR3 bases: TGTGCCAGCAGCTCGACCGCGGGGCTCATTCCCTCCTACGAGCAGTACTTC.

This clonotype was observed many times. The rearrangement joins TRBV11-2 to TRBJ2-1; 9 bases fit TRBD2. Per the germline V gene, CDR1 is SGHAT and CDR2 is FQNNGV. V lost 5 bases to trimming and J lost 5 bases; unmatched junction nucleotides: 7. The CDR3 consists of 15 residues. CDR3 region: CASSIRLAVDNEQFF. CDR3 nucleotides: TGTGCCAGCAGCATAAGACTAGCGGTAGACAATGAGCAGTTCTTC. Based on the CDR3 plus reference TRBV11-2 and TRBJ2-1, the full variable domain is EAGVAQSPRYKIIEKRQSVAFWCNPISGHATLYWYQQILGQGPKLLIQFQNNGVVDDSQLPKDRFSAERLKGVDSTLKIQPAKLEDSAVYLCASSIRLAVDNEQFFGPGTRLTVL.

This chain uses TRBV2 with TRBJ1-5; D is undetermined. Germline V gene sequence: CDR1 SNHLY, CDR2 FYNNEI. The CDR3 sequence is 12 residues long. Trimming pared 8 bases from V and 5 bases from J, leaving 10 bases between. CDR3: CASCPGDQPQHF. Here the CDR3 DNA reads TGTGCCAGCTGCCCCGGGGATCAGCCCCAGCATTTT.

Notes on this clonotype: One end of the junction varies from germline; a read error may be responsible. The chain employs TRBV20-1 and TRBJ1-1; possibly TRBD1 for D (6 bases). The CDR3 loop spans 16 amino acids. CDR1 is DFQATT and CDR2 is SNEGSKA in the germline V gene (reference sequence). The CDR3 spells CSARDPSGGRNAEAFF. CDR3 DNA: TGCAGTGCTAGGGACCCCAGTGGGGGCCGGAACGCTGAAGCTTTCTTT.

This sequence joins TRBV20-1 and TRBJ2-7; possibly TRBD2 for D (5 bases). Germline CDR1 DFQATT, CDR2 SNEGSKA (reference sequence). V was cut by 5 bases and J by 7 bases, with 21 bases left in between. The CDR3 has 14 residues. For the CDR3, the DNA is TGCAGTGCTGTCCGAGGGCCCGAGAGGGTGGAGCAGTACTTC. Translation gives CSAVRGPERVEQYF.

This clonotype occurred many times. The J gene is TRBJ2-3, the V gene TRBV11-2; D possibly corresponds to TRBD1 (6 bases). Germline-derived CDR1 and CDR2 are SGHAT and FQNNGV. CDR3 size: 19 residues. Trimming took off 4 bases at V and 6 bases at J, with 29 bases between the two ends. The CDR3 nucleotides read TGTGCCAGCAGCTCCGCGGCAGGGGACGAGCGGAGACTGAGGGATACGCAGTATTTT. Encoded protein: CASSSAAGDERRLRDTQYF.

Ten or more counts support this clonotype. The chain links TRBV28 to TRBJ1-2; 7 bases match TRBD1. The V and J ends lost 6 bases and 5 bases, in that order; junction bases with no gene match: 6. Germline lookup yields CDR1 MDHEN and CDR2 SYDVKM. The CDR3 is 13 residues long. CDR3 loop: CASRRQGGYGYTF. Written as DNA, the CDR3 is TGTGCCAGCAGAAGACAGGGAGGGTATGGCTACACCTTC.

This rearrangement joins TRBV29-1 to TRBJ2-1; 10 nucleotides match TRBD2. The V gene's germline CDR1 is SQVTM and CDR2 ANQGSEA. The CDR3 loop spans 17 amino acids. J was trimmed by 1 base and V by 7 bases; bases with no gene match: 13. The CDR3 DNA is TGCAGCGGGTGGCCTAGCGGGAGCTTAAAGTCCTACAATGAGCAGTTCTTC. The encoded protein is CSGWPSGSLKSYNEQFF.

The sample holds many counts of this clonotype. The chain has TRBV20-1 and TRBJ2-3; 8 nucleotides line up with TRBD2. This CDR3 has 15 amino acids. V shed 4 bases, J shed 3 bases, and the junction held 9 bases outside the gene matches. Per germline, CDR1 DFQATT and CDR2 SNEGSKA (reference sequence). CDR3: CSATPTSDITDTQYF. CDR3 nucleotide sequence: TGCAGTGCTACCCCGACTAGCGATATAACAGATACGCAGTATTTT.

This clonotype was observed at least ten times. The chain recombines TRBV28 with TRBJ2-7; D may be TRBD2 (6 bases). CDR3 length: 19 amino acids. Germline V CDR1 and CDR2: MDHEN, SYDVKM. Trimming took off 4 bases at V and 3 bases at J, with 28 bases between the two ends. The CDR3 coding sequence is TGTGCCAGCAGTTCAACGGCGATAGGGAGGAAACCCTTCCACTACGAGCAGTACTTC. Its protein product is CASSSTAIGRKPFHYEQYF.

V gene TRBV2 combines with J gene TRBJ2-1; either TRBD1 or TRBD2 may supply D (5 bases each). Germline assignment: CDR1 SNHLY and CDR2 FYNNEI. V was shortened by 6 bases and J by 4 bases, with 10 bases between the two germline ends. The CDR3 loop spans 13 amino acids. The CDR3 sequence is CASRRGVYNEQFF. The CDR3 DNA is TGTGCCAGCAGAAGAGGGGTGTACAATGAGCAGTTCTTC.

This clonotype appeared a few times. The V and J genes are TRBV12-3 or TRBV12-4 and TRBJ1-6; perhaps TRBD1 as D (5 bases). V gave up 1 base and J gave up 7 bases, with 8 bases separating them. This CDR3 contains 14 residues. The CDR3 sequence is CASSLVAGNSPLHF. The CDR3 region has the DNA TGTGCCAGCAGTTTAGTGGCAGGGAATTCACCCCTCCACTTT.

The V gene is TRBV5-8, the J gene TRBJ2-1; D not certain. The CDR3 runs 13 residues. Per the germline V gene, CDR1 is SGHTS and CDR2 is YDEGEE. Deletions cut 9 bases from V and 3 bases from J, with 13 bases between. This chain's CDR3 is CATLGQNYNEQFF. The CDR3 region has the DNA TGTGCCACCCTCGGGCAGAACTACAATGAGCAGTTCTTC.